This TCR beta chain was sequenced for a study of shared clonotypes between healthy human individuals. Notes on the study in general: Sampling used blood alone; tissue repertoires probably differ. Richness estimates generally favored naive over memory subsets.

Naive CD8 populations comprised CD45RO-negative cells positively selected for CCR7, excluding terminally differentiated effector memory CD45RA+ cells. Germline-derived CDR1 and CDR2 are MDHEN and SYDVKM. CDR3 size: 15 residues. Trimming removed 5 bases at V and 8 bases at J, with 18 bases between. About this clone: Its cognate antigen is unknown.

Original handling: From ImmunoSEQ came sequences covering only the junction and carrying no quality scores, so filtering differed. Sequencing used immunoSEQ multiplex PCR; TCRdb keeps in-frame clones, though not all of them. V and J calls and clone size come straight from that table; D and trimming were deduced from the DNA. This table has hundreds of thousands of clones, about 95% appearing once. The chain links TRBV28 to TRBJ1-4, with D tentatively TRBD1 (5 bases). The TCR was taken from a woman in her 30s in good health. Sequenced input: naive CD8+ T cells sorted from blood. CDR3 amino acids: CASSPQQAMAEKLFF. In DNA, the CDR3 is TGTGCCAGCAGTCCCCAACAGGCTATGGCCGAAAAACTGTTTTTT.